The 18 T cell receptor beta chains below all came from one sample that was sequenced in a study of cytomegalovirus exposure and HLA in healthy donors. The PCR had 60 Vbeta and 13 Jbeta primers. Measured with immunoSEQ multiplex PCR; TCRdb has only the in-frame clones, and not every one. The sample comprises about 150,000 clones, roughly 84% of which are singletons, and 0.95% to 1.5% rests with the top ten. The sample taken for sequencing was PBMCs. The receptors were sampled from a boy aged 2 to 9 in good health and CMV-seronegative.

The chain links TRBV6-6 to TRBJ2-7, with D possibly being TRBD1 (5 bases). V was clipped by 8 bases and J by 3 bases, with 8 bases between them. Germline V gives CDR1 MNHNY, CDR2 SVGAGI (reference sequence). The CDR3 is 11 residues long. The CDR3 sequence is CASGQGYEQYF. The CDR3 nucleotides are TGTGCCAGCGGGCAGGGCTACGAGCAGTACTTC.

This clone was picked up a small number of times. The chain employs TRBV4-3 and TRBJ2-4; D is unresolved. Germline V CDR1 and CDR2: LGHNA, YSLEER. The CDR3 sequence is 15 residues long. V lost 0 bases to trimming and J lost 0 bases, with 6 bases between them. CDR3 nucleotides: TGCGCCAGCAGCCAAGAAGTACAAGCCAAAAACATTCAGTACTTC. Translating it yields CASSQEVQAKNIQYF.

The rearrangement joins TRBV7-8 to TRBJ2-2; 14 bases line up with TRBD2. The V segment lost 2 bases and the J segment 8 bases; nucleotides outside the gene matches: 7. Per germline, CDR1 SGHVS and CDR2 FQNEAQ. There are 17 residues in the CDR3. The CDR3 reads CASSLYVTSGGAGELFF. The CDR3 DNA reads as TGTGCCAGCAGCTTATACGTGACTAGCGGGGGGGCAGGGGAGCTGTTTTTT.

The chain couples TRBV19 to TRBJ1-2; 8 bases are a match to TRBD1. J gave up 4 bases and V 7 bases, and 8 bases lay outside the gene matches. This CDR3 is built from 14 residues. The V gene's germline CDR1 is LNHDA and CDR2 SQIVND (reference sequence). The CDR3 DNA reads as TGTGCCAGTAACCCTGGACAGGGAGGCTATGGCTACACCTTC. It translates to CASNPGQGGYGYTF.

This chain links TRBV5-1 with TRBJ2-1; 10 bases are a match to TRBD1. J was trimmed by 2 bases and V by 3 bases; bases with no gene match: 11. The CDR3 length is 18 residues. Germline lookup yields CDR1 SGHRS and CDR2 YFSETQ. The CDR3 region is CASSSAGGQGRTYNEQFF. In DNA form, the CDR3 reads TGCGCCAGCAGCTCCGCTGGGGGACAGGGGCGAACCTACAATGAGCAGTTCTTC.

The chain joins TRBV30 to TRBJ2-3, with 8 bases identical to TRBD2. J was trimmed by 3 bases and V by 2 bases; bases with no gene match: 7. Germline V gene data show CDR1 as GTSNPN and CDR2 as SVGIG (reference sequence). This CDR3 region has 15 residues. CDR3 nucleotides: TGTGCCTGGAGTACACCCCGGGAGGGGACAGATACGCAGTATTTT. It is translated as CAWSTPREGTDTQYF.

This chain connects TRBV4-3 to TRBJ1-2, with no clear D. CDR1 is LGHNA and CDR2 is YSLEER in the germline V gene. CDR3 length equals 15 residues. Trimming pared 1 base from V and 7 bases from J, leaving 16 bases between. In nucleotides, the CDR3 is TGCGCCAGCAGCCAAGTAGCCCTGGAAAGTACTGGCTACACCTTC. It specifies CASSQVALESTGYTF.

This clone appeared a few times. The genes are TRBV27 and TRBJ2-1; 12 bases fit TRBD2. The CDR3 loop spans 18 amino acids. Looked up from germline, CDR1 is MNHEY and CDR2 is SMNVEV (reference sequence). The V segment lost 8 bases and the J segment 0 bases; nucleotides outside the gene matches: 11. The chain's CDR3 is CASGPGLAGLSSYNEQFF. The CDR3 DNA follows: TGTGCCAGCGGCCCCGGACTAGCGGGATTGAGCTCCTACAATGAGCAGTTCTTC.

The CDR3 bases are TGTGCCTGGAGTGTCCGTAAAGGGAGCTCCTACAATGAGCAGTTCTTC. This encodes CAWSVRKGSSYNEQFF. V gene TRBV30 combines with J gene TRBJ2-1; tentative D call: TRBD2 (5 bases). CDR1 and CDR2 (germline): GTSNPN, SVGIG (reference sequence). The CDR3 is made up of 16 amino acids. The V end was cut by 0 bases, the J end by 0 bases, with 12 bases between.

V is TRBV7-9 and J is TRBJ2-7, with D maybe TRBD1 (6 bases). This CDR3 is 16 amino acids long. Germline lookup yields CDR1 SEHNR and CDR2 FQNEAQ (reference sequence). V dropped 2 bases and J dropped 3 bases, with 17 bases sitting between them. The CDR3 DNA reads TGTGCCAGCAGCTTATTAACAGGGAGATGGCTCTACGAGCAGTACTTC. Translating it yields CASSLLTGRWLYEQYF.

V gene TRBV9 combines with J gene TRBJ1-2; D gene unclear. This CDR3 has 12 residues. Germline loops: CDR1 SGDLS, CDR2 YYNGEE. Trimming stripped 7 bases from V and 7 bases from J, with 14 bases between. CDR3: CASSTFTRGYTF. The CDR3 DNA reads as TGTGCCAGCTCCACATTCACCCGTGGCTACACCTTC.

The chain employs TRBV5-6 and TRBJ2-6; TRBD2 is a possible D gene (6 bases). Germline CDR1 is SGHDT and CDR2 is YYEEEE. This CDR3 contains 19 residues. Deletions cut 0 bases from V and 0 bases from J, with 16 bases between. The DNA of the CDR3 is TGTGCCAGCAGCTTGGGTCCGGGGGTGCCTCACTCTGGGGCCAACGTCCTGACTTTC. Encoded protein: CASSLGPGVPHSGANVLTF.

This clone was found a few times. The J gene is TRBJ2-7, the V gene TRBV7-2, with TRBD2 as a possible D gene (6 bases). V lost 1 base and J lost 2, with 12 bases in between. The CDR3 runs to 15 residues. Germline V CDR1 and CDR2: SGHTA, FQGNSA. CDR3 sequence (DNA): TGTGCCAGCAGCTTAGAACTAGCTCGGACCTACGAGCAGTACTTC. Translating gives CASSLELARTYEQYF.

The table lists this clone with a count of one. This rearrangement joins TRBV28 to TRBJ1-5; TRBD1 matches 8 bases. This CDR3 has 14 residues. Losses at the gene ends were 6 bases for V and 6 bases for J; bases not matched to a gene: 7. Germline lookup yields CDR1 MDHEN and CDR2 SYDVKM. The DNA of the CDR3 is TGTGCCAGCAGGGACAGGGTATCGAGTCAGCCCCAGCATTTT. Its translation is CASRDRVSSQPQHF.

The CDR3 is CASSLAGGGETQYF. The CDR3 DNA reads TGTGCCAGCAGCCTAGCGGGAGGGGGGGAGACCCAGTACTTC. The gene calls are TRBV4-2 and TRBJ2-5; 11 nucleotides align to TRBD2. In germline, CDR1 is LGHNA, CDR2 YNFKEQ. The CDR3 is made up of 14 amino acids. V lost 4 bases, J lost 5 bases, and 3 bases stayed unmatched.

V is TRBV28 and J is TRBJ2-1, with 9 nucleotides matching TRBD2. Per germline, CDR1 MDHEN and CDR2 SYDVKM. V gave up 2 bases and J gave up 7 bases; unmatched junction bases: 0. The CDR3 is 13 amino acids. CDR3 sequence reads: CASSLTSGNEQFF. As DNA, the CDR3 is TGTGCCAGCAGTTTAACTAGCGGGAATGAGCAGTTCTTC.

This sequence joins TRBV5-4 and TRBJ1-1, with D unclear. Trimming cost V 3 bases and J 6 bases, with 12 bases left between them. CDR3 length equals 13 residues. Germline assignment: CDR1 SGHNT and CDR2 YYREEE (reference sequence). The CDR3, as DNA: TGTGCCAGCAGCTCCCAAGGAGGGCCTGAAGCTTTCTTT. Its translation is CASSSQGGPEAFF.

Written as DNA, the CDR3 is TGTGCCAGCAGCCCGGGACAGGGAAGGAATCAGCCCCAGCATTTT. Residues: CASSPGQGRNQPQHF. The rearrangement links TRBV7-2 to TRBJ1-5, with 9 bases that match TRBD1. Unmatched junction bases numbered 6, after V lost 5 bases and J lost 4 bases. The length of the CDR3 is 15 residues. The germline V gene encodes CDR1 SGHTA and CDR2 FQGNSA. The entire variable domain, with the rest obtained from reference TRBV7-2 and TRBJ1-5, is as follows: GAGVSQSPSNKVTEKGKDVELRCDPISGHTALYWYRQSLGQGLEFLIYFQGNSAPDKSGLPSDRFSAERTGGSVSTLTIQRTQQEDSAVYLCASSPGQGRNQPQHFGDGTRLSIL.